This entry is about one T cell receptor beta chain. The entry originates in a study of T cell changes during pregnancy in multiple sclerosis. TCRdb keeps only in-frame clones here, not all; method: immunoSEQ multiplex PCR. The sample carries over 60,000 clones, over 85% recorded once. The length of the CDR3 is 14 residues. The junction had 9 bases not matched to a gene; V was cut back by 6 bases and J by 2 bases. Looked up from germline, CDR1 is SQVTM and CDR2 is ANQGSEA. The chain recombines TRBV29-1 with TRBJ2-7; 8 bases agree with TRBD1. The sequencing used peripheral blood, collected in the first trimester of pregnancy. The TCR sequence derives from a female donor with multiple sclerosis, enrolled in a pregnancy study. CDR3 in DNA: TGCAGCGTCCAGACAGGGGATGAACCCTACGAGCAGTACTTC. It encodes CSVQTGDEPYEQYF.